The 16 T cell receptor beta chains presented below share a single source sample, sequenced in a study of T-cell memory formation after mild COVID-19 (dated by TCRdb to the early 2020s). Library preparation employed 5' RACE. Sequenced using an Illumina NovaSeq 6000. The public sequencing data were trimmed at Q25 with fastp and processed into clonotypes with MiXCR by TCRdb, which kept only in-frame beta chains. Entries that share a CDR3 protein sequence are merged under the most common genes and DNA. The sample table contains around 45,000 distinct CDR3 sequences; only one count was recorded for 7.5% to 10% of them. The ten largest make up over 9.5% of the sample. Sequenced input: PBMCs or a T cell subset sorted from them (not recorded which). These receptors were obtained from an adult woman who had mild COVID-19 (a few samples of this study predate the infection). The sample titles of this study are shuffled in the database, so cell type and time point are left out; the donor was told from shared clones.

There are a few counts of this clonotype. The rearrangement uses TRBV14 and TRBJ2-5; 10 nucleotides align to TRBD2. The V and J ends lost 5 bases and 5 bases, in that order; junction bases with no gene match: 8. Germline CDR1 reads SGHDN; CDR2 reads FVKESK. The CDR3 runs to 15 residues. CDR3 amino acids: CASSASGGRFETQYF. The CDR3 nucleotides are TGTGCCAGCAGCGCTAGCGGGGGCCGGTTTGAGACCCAGTACTTC.

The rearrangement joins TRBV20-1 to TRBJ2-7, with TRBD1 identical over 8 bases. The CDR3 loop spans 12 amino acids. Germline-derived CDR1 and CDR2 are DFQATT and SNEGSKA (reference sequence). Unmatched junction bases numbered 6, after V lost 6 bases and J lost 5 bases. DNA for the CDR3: TGCAGTGCGAGACAGGGGAACCACGAGCAGTACTTC. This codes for CSARQGNHEQYF.

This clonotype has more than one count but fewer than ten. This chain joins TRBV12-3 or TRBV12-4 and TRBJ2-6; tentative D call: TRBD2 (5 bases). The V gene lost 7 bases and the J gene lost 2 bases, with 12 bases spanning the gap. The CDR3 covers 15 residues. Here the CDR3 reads CASTTSEAGANVLTF. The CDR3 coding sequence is TGTGCCAGCACAACGTCGGAGGCTGGGGCCAACGTCCTGACTTTC.

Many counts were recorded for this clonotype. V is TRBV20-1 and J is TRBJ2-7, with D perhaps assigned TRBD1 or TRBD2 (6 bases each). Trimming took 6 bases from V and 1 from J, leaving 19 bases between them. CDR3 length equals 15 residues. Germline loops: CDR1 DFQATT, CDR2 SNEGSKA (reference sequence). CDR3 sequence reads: CSAPLTGGGSYEQYF. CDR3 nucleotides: TGCAGTGCCCCTCTGACAGGAGGGGGATCCTACGAGCAGTACTTC.

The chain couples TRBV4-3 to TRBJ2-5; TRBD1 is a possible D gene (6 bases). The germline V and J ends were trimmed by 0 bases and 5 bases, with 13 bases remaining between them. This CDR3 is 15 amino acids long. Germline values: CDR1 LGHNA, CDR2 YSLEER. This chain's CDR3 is CASSQEMWQGETQYF. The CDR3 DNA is TGCGCCAGCAGCCAAGAGATGTGGCAGGGGGAGACCCAGTACTTC.

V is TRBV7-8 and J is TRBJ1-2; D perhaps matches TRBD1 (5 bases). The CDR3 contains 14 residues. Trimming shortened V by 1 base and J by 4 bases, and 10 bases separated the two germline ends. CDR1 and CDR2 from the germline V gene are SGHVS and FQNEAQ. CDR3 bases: TGTGCCAGCAGCTTAGAAAAGGGGTCCTATGGCTACACCTTC. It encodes CASSLEKGSYGYTF. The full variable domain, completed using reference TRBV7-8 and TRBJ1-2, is GAGVSQSPRYKVAKRGQDVALRCDPISGHVSLFWYQQALGQGPEFLTYFQNEAQLDKSGLPSDRFFAERPEGSVSTLKIQRTQQEDSAVYLCASSLEKGSYGYTFGSGTRLTVV.

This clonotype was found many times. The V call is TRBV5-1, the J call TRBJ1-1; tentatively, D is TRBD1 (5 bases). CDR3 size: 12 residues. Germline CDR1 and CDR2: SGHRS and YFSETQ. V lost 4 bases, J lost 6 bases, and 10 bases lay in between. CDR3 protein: CASSLDTAEAFF. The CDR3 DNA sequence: TGCGCCAGCAGCCTGGACACAGCTGAAGCTTTCTTT.

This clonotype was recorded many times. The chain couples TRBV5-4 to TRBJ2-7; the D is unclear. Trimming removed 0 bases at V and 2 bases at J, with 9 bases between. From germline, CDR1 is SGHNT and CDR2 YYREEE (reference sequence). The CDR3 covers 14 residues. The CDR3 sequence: CASSLVSSTYEQYF. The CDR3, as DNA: TGTGCCAGCAGCTTGGTTAGCAGCACCTACGAGCAGTACTTC.

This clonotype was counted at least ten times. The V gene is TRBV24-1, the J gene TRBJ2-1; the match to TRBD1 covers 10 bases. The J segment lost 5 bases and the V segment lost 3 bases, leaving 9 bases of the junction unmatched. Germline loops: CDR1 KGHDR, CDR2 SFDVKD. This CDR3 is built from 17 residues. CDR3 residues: CATSDTSATGGHNEQFF. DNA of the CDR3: TGTGCCACCAGTGATACGTCCGCGACAGGGGGCCACAATGAGCAGTTCTTC.

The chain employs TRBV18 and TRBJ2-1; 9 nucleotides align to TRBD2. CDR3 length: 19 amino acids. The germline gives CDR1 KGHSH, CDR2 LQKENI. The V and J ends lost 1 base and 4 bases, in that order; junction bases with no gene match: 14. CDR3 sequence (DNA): TGTGCCAGCTCACCACTGCGGCCGCGGGAGGGCCTTAAGTACAATGAGCAGTTCTTC. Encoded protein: CASSPLRPREGLKYNEQFF.

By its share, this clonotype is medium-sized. The chain's CDR3 is CSAARQAFSATPNYGYTF. As DNA, the CDR3 is TGCAGTGCGGCGAGACAGGCATTCTCTGCGACCCCTAACTATGGCTACACCTTC. V and J are TRBV20-1 and TRBJ1-2; TRBD1 is a possible D gene (6 bases). Germline-derived CDR1 and CDR2 are DFQATT and SNEGSKA (reference sequence). V lost 6 bases to trimming and J lost 0 bases, with 26 bases between them. The CDR3 runs to 18 residues.

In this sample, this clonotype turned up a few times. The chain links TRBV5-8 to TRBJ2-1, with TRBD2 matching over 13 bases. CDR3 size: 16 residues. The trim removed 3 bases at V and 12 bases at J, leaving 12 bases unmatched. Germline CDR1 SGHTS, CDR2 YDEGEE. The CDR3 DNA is TGTGCCAGCAGCTCCTCTTCGTGGACTAGCGGGAGTAGGCAGTTCTTC. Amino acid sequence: CASSSSSWTSGSRQFF.

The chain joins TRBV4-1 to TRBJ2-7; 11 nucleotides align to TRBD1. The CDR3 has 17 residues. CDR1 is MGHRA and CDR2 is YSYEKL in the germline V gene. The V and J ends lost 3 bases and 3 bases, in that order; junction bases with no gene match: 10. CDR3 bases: TGCGCCAGCAGCCAGCCGGGGGGGACAGGGGGTTTCTACGAGCAGTACTTC. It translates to CASSQPGGTGGFYEQYF.

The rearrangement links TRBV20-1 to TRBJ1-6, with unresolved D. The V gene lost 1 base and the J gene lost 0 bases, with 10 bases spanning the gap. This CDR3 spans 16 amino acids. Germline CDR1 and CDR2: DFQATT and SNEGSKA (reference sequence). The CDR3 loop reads CSARALPSSYNSPLHF. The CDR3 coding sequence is TGCAGTGCTAGAGCTCTCCCGAGCTCCTATAATTCACCCCTCCACTTT.

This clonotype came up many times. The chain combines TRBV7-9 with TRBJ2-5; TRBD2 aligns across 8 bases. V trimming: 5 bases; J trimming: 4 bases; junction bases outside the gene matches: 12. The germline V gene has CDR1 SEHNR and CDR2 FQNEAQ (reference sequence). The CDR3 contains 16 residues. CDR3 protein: CASSPSSAGVGETQYF. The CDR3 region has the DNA TGTGCCAGCAGCCCCAGTTCAGCGGGAGTTGGAGAGACCCAGTACTTC.

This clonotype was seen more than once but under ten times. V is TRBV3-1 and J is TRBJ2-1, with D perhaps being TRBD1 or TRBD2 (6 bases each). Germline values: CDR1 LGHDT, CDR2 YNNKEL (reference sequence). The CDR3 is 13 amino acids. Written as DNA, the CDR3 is TGTGCTCGCAGCCGGGGGCACTACAATGAGCAGTTCTTC. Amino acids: CARSRGHYNEQFF.